This T cell receptor beta chain came from a study of T cells after posttransplantation cyclophosphamide. Study-wide results and limits: TRB overlap between skin or GI tissue T cells and blood was limited.

Germline loops: CDR1 LGHNA, CDR2 YNFKEQ. The CDR3 is 18 amino acids. V was clipped by 3 bases and J by 1 base; unmatched bases: 2. The related graft donor's blood sample was taken on the day of bone marrow donation. This clone was recorded at least ten times. Antigen specificity is unknown. Sequencing used immunoSEQ multiplex PCR; TCRdb keeps in-frame clones, though not all of them. The sample holds 40,000 to 60,000 clones, and no clone turns up only once. This TCR derives from a man between 35 and 55 years old in good health, CMV-negative, and a related stem cell transplant donor. The sequenced material came from PBMCs. The J gene is TRBJ2-2, the V gene TRBV4-2; TRBD2 matches at 16 bases. The CDR3, as DNA: TGTGCCAGCAGCCAGGGGACTAGCGGGAGGGGGAACACCGGGGAGCTGTTTTTT. This sequence encodes CASSQGTSGRGNTGELFF.